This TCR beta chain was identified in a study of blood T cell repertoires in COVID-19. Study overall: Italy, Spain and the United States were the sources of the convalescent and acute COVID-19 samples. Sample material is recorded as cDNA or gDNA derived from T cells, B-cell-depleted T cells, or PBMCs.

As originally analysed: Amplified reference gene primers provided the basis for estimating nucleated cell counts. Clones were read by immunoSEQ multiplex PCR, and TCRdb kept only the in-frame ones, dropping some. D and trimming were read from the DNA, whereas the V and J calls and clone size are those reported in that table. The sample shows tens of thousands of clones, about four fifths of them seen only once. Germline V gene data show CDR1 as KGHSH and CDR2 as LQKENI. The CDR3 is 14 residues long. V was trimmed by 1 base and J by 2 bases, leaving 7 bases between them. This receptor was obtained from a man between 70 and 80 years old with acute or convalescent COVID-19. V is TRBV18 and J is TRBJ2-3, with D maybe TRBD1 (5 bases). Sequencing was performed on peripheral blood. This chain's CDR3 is CASSPLGPTDTQYF. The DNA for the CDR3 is TGTGCCAGCTCACCACTGGGGCCCACAGATACGCAGTATTTT. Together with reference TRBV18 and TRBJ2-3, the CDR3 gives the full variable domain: NAGVMQNPRHLVRRRGQEARLRCSPMKGHSHVYWYRQLPEEGLKFMVYLQKENIIDESGMPKERFSAEFPKEGPSILRIQQVVRGDSAAYFCASSPLGPTDTQYFGPGTRLTVL.